Presented here are 2 T cell receptor beta chains from one specimen sequenced in a study of blood T cell repertoires in COVID-19. Repertoires were generated with immunoSEQ multiplex PCR, while TCRdb's copy carries only in-frame clones and drops some. The sample has about 89,000 clones; 70% to 85% are singletons. The sequenced sample was peripheral blood. Every receptor here comes from a man in his 70s with acute or convalescent COVID-19.

A single count supports this clone. The genes are TRBV5-3 and TRBJ1-5; unclear D gene. TRBV5-3 has ORF status, its function being uncertain. The CDR3 totals 16 residues. V was pared by 0 bases and J by 4 bases, with 14 bases between. CDR3 residues: CARSLALGSANQPQHF. CDR3 nucleotides: TGTGCCAGAAGCTTGGCTCTAGGGAGTGCTAATCAGCCCCAGCATTTT.

The CDR3 spells CAWSVGGDAPIYF. Here the CDR3 DNA reads TGTGCCTGGAGTGTAGGAGGGGATGCCCCCATATATTTT. This sequence joins TRBV30 and TRBJ1-3; possibly TRBD1 for D (5 bases). Germline V lookup: CDR1 GTSNPN, CDR2 SVGIG (reference sequence). This CDR3 contains 13 residues. V gave up 0 bases and J gave up 11 bases, with 14 bases separating them.